This entry concerns a single TCR beta chain. The antigen it binds to is not known. No qualities accompany the bases; no much larger clone lies one base away. The data are from a study of a mutant IDH1 vaccine in newly diagnosed glioma (dated by TCRdb to the early 2020s). About the investigation overall: Eight vaccinations were administered to patients in weeks 1, 3, 5, 7, 11, 15, 19 and 23, corresponding to visits V03 through V10. In the chemotherapy-containing groups, vaccination started alongside temozolomide cycles, whereas in patients who had radiotherapy alone it started 4-6 weeks after radiotherapy. Of the roughly 30 treated patients, approximately 62% were male and approximately 40% were female, and a mean age of around 40 years was recorded. Before enrollment, patients had received standard therapy of radiotherapy alone, temozolomide alone, or radiochemotherapy with temozolomide; most received the combination. Peripheral blood was drawn at six visits: V03 (baseline), V05, V07, V10, V12 and V13. Longitudinal TCRB deep sequencing was done for fewer than 30 treated patients, wherever samples were available for exploratory analyses. The full study reports these points: The authors stated that sample limitations prevented analyses of patient blood samples from being reproduced. Immune responses induced by the vaccine were seen in approximately 93% of patients across multiple MHC alleles. PBMC samples for TCRB deep sequencing were selected based on availability. Pseudoprogression seemed to be unrelated to changes in the top peripheral T cell clonotypes found by TCRB sequencing.

Preparation of the library involved the immunoSEQ multiplex PCR assay. Following the manufacturer's protocol, the hsTCRB Kit was used to amplify rearranged TCR beta chain sequences. An Illumina MiSeq was used to sequence the TCRB libraries. Per the source publication's procedure: The kit vendor's proprietary platform handled demultiplexing, trimming and gene mapping. TCRdb carries this immuneACCESS record with in-frame sequences only. Its versions omit some clonotypes, under half of them owing to an unresolved V gene in the studies checked, with the rest unexplained. V and J calls plus clone size are reproduced from that table; the DNA served to infer D and trimming. In all, the sample holds about 32,000 clones, and about 78% of those were seen once. The top ten clones comprise approximately 25% of the sample. The time point tag for this specimen amounts to: week 11, during vaccination. Each vaccine dose was 300 ug of a 20-mer mutant IDH1 peptide in Montanide, given subcutaneously with topical imiquimod. Donors had newly diagnosed WHO grade 3 or 4 IDH1-mutant astrocytomas with loss of nuclear ATRX. The samples were drawn from NOA16, a multicentre, single-arm, open-label phase I trial in Germany that tested a mutant IDH1 peptide vaccine in humans for the first time. Genomic DNA for TCRB sequencing was extracted from EDTA blood using the DNeasy Blood and Tissue Kit.

CDR1 and CDR2 were assigned from the germline V gene (reference sequence) as SEHNR and FQNEAQ. The CDR3 goes from the cysteine to the phenylalanine over 15 residues. The sequence is cut down to CDR3 DNA, 45 bases in frame from base 1. V lost 2 bases and J lost 4 bases, and the count of bases not matched to a germline gene is 3. The sample consisted of PBMCs, taken from a glioma patient whose treatment included an IDH1 peptide vaccine. The clonotype was recovered from a young man with glioma. The rearranged segments are TRBV7-9 and TRBJ1-4; 8 bases in between match TRBD1. The sequenced DNA: TGTGCCAGCAGCTTATGGGGACAGGTTAATGAAAAACTGTTTTTT. The translation is CASSLWGQVNEKLFF.